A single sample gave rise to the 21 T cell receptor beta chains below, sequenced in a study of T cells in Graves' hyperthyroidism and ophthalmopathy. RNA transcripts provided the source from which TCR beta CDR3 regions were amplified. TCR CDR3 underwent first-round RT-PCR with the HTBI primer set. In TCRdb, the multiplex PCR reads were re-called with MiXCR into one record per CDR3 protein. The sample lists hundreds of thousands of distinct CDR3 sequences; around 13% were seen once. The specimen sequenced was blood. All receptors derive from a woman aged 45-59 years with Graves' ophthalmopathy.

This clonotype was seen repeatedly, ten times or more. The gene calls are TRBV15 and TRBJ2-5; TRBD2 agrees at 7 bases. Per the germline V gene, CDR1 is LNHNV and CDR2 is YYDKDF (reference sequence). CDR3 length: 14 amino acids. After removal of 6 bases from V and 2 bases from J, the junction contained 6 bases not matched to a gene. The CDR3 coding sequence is TGTGCCACCAGTCCAGGGACTATTCAAGAGACCCAGTACTTC. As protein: CATSPGTIQETQYF.

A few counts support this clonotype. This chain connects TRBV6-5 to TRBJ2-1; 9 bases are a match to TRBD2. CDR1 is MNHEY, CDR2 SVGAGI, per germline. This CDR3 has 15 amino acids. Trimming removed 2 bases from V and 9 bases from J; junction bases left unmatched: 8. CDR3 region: CASSYPSGKAGEQFF. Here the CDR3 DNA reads TGTGCCAGCAGTTACCCTAGCGGGAAGGCGGGTGAGCAGTTCTTC.

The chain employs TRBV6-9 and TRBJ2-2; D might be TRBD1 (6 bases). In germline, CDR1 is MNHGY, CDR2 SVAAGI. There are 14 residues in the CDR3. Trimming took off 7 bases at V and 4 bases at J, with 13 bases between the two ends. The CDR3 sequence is CASIRQGTTGELFF. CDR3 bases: TGTGCCAGCATTAGGCAGGGGACCACCGGGGAGCTGTTTTTT.

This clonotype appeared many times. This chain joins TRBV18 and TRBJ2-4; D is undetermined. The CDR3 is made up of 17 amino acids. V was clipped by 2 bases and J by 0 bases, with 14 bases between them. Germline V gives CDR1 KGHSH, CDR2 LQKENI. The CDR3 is CASSPDPSKIAKNIQYF. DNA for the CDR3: TGTGCCAGCTCACCAGATCCAAGTAAGATAGCCAAAAACATTCAGTACTTC.

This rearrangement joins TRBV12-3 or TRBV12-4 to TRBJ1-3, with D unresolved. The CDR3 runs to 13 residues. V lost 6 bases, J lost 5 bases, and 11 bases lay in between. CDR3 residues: CASSYSGRNTIYF. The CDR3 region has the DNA TGTGCCAGCAGCTACAGTGGGCGAAACACCATATATTTT.

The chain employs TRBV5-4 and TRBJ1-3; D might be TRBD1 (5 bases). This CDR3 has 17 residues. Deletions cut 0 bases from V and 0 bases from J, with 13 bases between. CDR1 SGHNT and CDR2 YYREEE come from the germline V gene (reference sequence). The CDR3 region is CASSLGGTMISGNTIYF. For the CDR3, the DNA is TGTGCCAGCAGCTTGGGTGGGACGATGATCTCTGGAAACACCATATATTTT.

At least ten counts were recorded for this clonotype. Here the CDR3 reads CASSPVGFNYGYTF. CDR3 nucleotides: TGTGCCAGCTCACCAGTGGGTTTTAACTATGGCTACACCTTC. The genes are TRBV27 and TRBJ1-2, with D unresolved. Trimming took 8 bases from V and 1 from J, leaving 14 bases between them. Per the germline V gene, CDR1 is MNHEY and CDR2 is SMNVEV (reference sequence). The CDR3 loop spans 14 amino acids.

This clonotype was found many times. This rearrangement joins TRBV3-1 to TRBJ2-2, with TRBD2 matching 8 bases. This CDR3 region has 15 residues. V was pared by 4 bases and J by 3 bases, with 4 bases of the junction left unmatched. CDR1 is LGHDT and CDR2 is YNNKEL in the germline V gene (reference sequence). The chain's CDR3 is CASSPAGAYTGELFF. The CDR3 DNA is TGTGCCAGCAGCCCAGCGGGAGCCTACACCGGGGAGCTGTTTTTT.

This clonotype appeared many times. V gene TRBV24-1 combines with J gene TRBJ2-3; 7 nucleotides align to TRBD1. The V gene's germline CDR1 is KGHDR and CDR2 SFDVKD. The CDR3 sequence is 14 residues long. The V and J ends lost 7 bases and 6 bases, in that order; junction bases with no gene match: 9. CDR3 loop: CATRQTGIADTQYF. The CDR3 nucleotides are TGTGCCACCAGACAGACAGGGATCGCTGATACGCAGTATTTT.

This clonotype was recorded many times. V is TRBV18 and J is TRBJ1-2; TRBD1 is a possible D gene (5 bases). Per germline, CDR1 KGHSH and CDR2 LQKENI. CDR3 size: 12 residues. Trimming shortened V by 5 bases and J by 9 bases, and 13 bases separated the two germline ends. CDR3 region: CASSIQGERYTF. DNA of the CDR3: TGTGCCAGCTCAATCCAGGGTGAGCGCTACACCTTC.

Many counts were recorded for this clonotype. The CDR3 loop reads CASSDRGLTEAFF. CDR3 coding DNA: TGTGCCAGTAGCGACAGGGGGCTGACTGAAGCTTTCTTT. V is TRBV28 and J is TRBJ1-1, with 10 nucleotides matching TRBD1. Germline loops: CDR1 MDHEN, CDR2 SYDVKM. After removal of 9 bases from V and 5 bases from J, the junction contained 6 bases not matched to a gene. The CDR3 sequence is 13 residues long.

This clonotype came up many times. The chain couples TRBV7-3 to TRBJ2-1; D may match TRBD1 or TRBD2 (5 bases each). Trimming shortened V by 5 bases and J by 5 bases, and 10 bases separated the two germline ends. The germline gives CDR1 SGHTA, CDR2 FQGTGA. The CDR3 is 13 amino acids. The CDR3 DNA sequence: TGTGCCAGCAGCAGGGGACCAGACAATGAGCAGTTCTTC. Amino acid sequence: CASSRGPDNEQFF.

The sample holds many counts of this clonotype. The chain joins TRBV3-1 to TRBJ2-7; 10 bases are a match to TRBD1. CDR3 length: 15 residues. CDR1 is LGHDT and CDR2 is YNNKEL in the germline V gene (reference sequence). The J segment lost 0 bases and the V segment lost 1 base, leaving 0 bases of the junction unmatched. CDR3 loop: CASSQGTGGSYEQYF. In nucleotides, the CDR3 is TGTGCCAGCAGCCAAGGGACAGGGGGCTCCTACGAGCAGTACTTC.

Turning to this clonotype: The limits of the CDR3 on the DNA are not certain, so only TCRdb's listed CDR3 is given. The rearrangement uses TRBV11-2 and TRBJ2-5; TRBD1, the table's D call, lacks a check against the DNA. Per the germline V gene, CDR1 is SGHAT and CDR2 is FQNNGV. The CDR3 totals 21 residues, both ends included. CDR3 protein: CASSIYLCSVRLTGTAETQYF.

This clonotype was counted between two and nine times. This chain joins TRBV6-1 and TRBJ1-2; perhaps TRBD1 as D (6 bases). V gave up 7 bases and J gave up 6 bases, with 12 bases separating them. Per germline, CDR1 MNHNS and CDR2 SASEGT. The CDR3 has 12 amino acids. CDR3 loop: CASTQQGHGYTF. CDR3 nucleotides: TGTGCCAGCACTCAACAGGGACATGGCTACACCTTC.

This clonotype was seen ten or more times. CDR3 loop: CASASLGGQEYPGELFF. The CDR3 region has the DNA TGTGCTAGTGCCTCCCTGGGGGGACAAGAGTATCCCGGGGAGCTGTTTTTT. The genes are TRBV12-5 and TRBJ2-2, with D perhaps given as TRBD1 or TRBD2 (6 bases each). The CDR3 sequence is 17 residues long. Germline lookup yields CDR1 LGHNT and CDR2 FRNRAP. Between the trimmed V and J ends, which lost 7 bases and 6 bases, there was a span of 24 bases.

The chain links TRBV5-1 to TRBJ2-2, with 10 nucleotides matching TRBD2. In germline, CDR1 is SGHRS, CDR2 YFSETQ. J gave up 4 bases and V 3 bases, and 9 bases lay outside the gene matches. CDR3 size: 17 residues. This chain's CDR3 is CASSSTPTSGTTGELFF. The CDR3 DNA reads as TGCGCCAGCAGCTCGACACCAACTAGCGGGACCACCGGGGAGCTGTTTTTT.

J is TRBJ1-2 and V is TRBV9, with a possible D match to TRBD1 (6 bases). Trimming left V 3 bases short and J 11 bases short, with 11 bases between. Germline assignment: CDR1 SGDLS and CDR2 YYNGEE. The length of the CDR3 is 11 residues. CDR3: CASSAQGRYTF. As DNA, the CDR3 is TGTGCCAGCAGCGCGCAGGGGCGTTACACCTTC. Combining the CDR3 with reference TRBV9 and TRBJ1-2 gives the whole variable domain DSGVTQTPKHLITATGQRVTLRCSPRSGDLSVYWYQQSLDQGLQFLIQYYNGEERAKGNILERFSAQQFPDLHSELNLSSLELGDSALYFCASSAQGRYTFGSGTRLTVV.

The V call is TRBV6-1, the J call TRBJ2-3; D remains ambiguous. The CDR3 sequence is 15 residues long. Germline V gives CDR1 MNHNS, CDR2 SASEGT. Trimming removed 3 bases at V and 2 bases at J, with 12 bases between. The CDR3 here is CASSEKMVNTDTQYF. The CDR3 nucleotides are TGTGCCAGCAGTGAGAAAATGGTTAACACAGATACGCAGTATTTT.

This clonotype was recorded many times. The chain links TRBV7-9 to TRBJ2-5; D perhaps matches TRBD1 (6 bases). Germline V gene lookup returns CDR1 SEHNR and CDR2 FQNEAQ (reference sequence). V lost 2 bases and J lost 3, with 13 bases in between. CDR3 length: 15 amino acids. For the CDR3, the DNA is TGTGCCAGCAGCTTATTTGCTGAGGGGGAAGAGACCCAGTACTTC. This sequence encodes CASSLFAEGEETQYF.

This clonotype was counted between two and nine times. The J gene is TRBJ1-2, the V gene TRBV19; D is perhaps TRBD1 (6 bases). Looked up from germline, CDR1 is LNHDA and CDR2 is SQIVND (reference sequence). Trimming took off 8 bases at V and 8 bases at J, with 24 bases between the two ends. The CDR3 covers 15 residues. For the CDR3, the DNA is TGTGCCAGTTTCCCAAAAACAGGGAAGAGAGGAGGCTACACCTTC. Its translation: CASFPKTGKRGGYTF.